Sequencing of this TCR beta chain was carried out in a study of blood T cells in healthy people across ages. Primers used in a second PCR of roughly 6 to 11 cycles were a sample-barcoded 5' primer and a J-beta primer mix. TCRdb redid the calling of the 5' RACE reads with MiXCR, one entry per CDR3 protein. The sample shows about 670,000 distinct CDR3 sequences, around 38% of them seen only once. Worth noting for this clonotype: Its target is not known.

Trimming removed 2 bases from V and 0 bases from J, with 4 bases in between. From germline, CDR1 is MNHNS and CDR2 SASEGT. CDR3 size: 13 residues. Study conclusions and caveats: Diversity estimated from one million T cells was considered an underestimate. The recorded TCR beta diversity per million T cells decreased in a roughly linear manner with age.

The sequence came from a man at least 80 years old in good health. J is TRBJ1-1 and V is TRBV6-1; D ambiguous. Sequencing was carried out using blood. CDR3 in amino acids: CASSETMNTEAFF. The CDR3 nucleotides are TGTGCCAGCAGTGAAACAATGAACACTGAAGCTTTCTTT.